This is a list of T cell receptor beta chains from one sample in a study of blood T cell repertoires in COVID-19. Some clones are missing from TCRdb's copy, which holds only in-frame ones; the method was immunoSEQ multiplex PCR. Among 380,000 or so clones listed, 80% to 90% were seen once. Sequences were obtained from peripheral blood. The receptors derive from a man in his forties or fifties with acute or convalescent COVID-19. CDR3s leave out the opening cysteine and the closing phenylalanine or tryptophan.

TRBJ1-6 | TRBV9 | ASSVGPGTGYNSPLH
TRBJ2-1 | TRBV14 | ASAGTSGSWLSYNEQF
TRBJ2-5 | TRBV7-6 | ASSVEETQY
TRBJ1-5 | TRBV27 | ASSEKLTGPQH
TRBJ1-1 | TRBV11-3 | ASSRQGMNTEAF
TRBJ2-2 | TRBV4-1 | ASSHRSGEVFGELF
TRBJ2-1 | TRBV2 | ASRLNNEQF
TRBJ2-4 | TRBV9 | ARIQGSHQNIQY
TRBJ1-1 | TRBV27 | ASSLAENTEAF
TRBJ2-3 | TRBV2 | ASSPGLAGAWDTQY
TRBJ2-2 | TRBV11-2 | ASSFFPGKNTGELF
TRBJ2-1 | TRBV7-2 | ASSSRTSGSWNEQF
TRBJ1-2 | TRBV7-9 | ASSSPGDRDIYGYT
TRBJ1-5 | TRBV7-2 | ASSLMGQGGSNQPQH
TRBJ1-3 | TRBV2 | ASSESRVGNTIY
TRBJ2-3 | TRBV10-3 | AISRESGTDTQY
TRBJ2-2 | TRBV6-1 | ASSELRGGTGELF
TRBJ2-1 | TRBV2 | ASSEGTGVYNEQF
TRBJ1-1 | TRBV6-5 | ASTDRGTMNTEAF
TRBJ1-5 | TRBV7-2 | ASSPRQVNQPQH
TRBJ2-5 | TRBV7-9 | ASSLTGGSETQY
TRBJ2-6 | TRBV11-3 | ASSQTGAGANVLT
TRBJ2-7 | TRBV4-1 | ASSHGGRVGEQY